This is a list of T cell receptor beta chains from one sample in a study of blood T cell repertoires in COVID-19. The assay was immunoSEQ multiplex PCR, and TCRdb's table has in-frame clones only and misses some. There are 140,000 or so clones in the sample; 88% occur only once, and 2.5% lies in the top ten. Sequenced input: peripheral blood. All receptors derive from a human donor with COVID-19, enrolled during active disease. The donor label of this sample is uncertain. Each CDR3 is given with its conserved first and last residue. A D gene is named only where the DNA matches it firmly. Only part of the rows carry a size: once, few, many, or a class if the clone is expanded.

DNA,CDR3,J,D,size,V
TGCGCCAGCAGTCCCTCCCTTGGACAGGGGCGAAAGGAAAAACTGTTTTTT,CASSPSLGQGRKEKLFF,TRBJ1-4,TRBD1,NA,TRBV23-1
TGTGCCAGCAGTGAGGGCGTCGGGGAGCTGTTTTTT,CASSEGVGELFF,TRBJ2-2,NA,NA,TRBV25-1
TGTGCCAGCAGTTTAACCGTAGACTCTAGCACAGATACGCAGTATTTT,CASSLTVDSSTDTQYF,TRBJ2-3,NA,NA,TRBV27
TGTGCCAGCAGTTTCAGGGGCGGAACCTACGAGCAGTACTTC,CASSFRGGTYEQYF,TRBJ2-7,NA,NA,TRBV2
TGTGCCAGCATCCTCAAGTGGGGCGGTGGAAAGGACGAGCAGTACTTC,CASILKWGGGKDEQYF,TRBJ2-7,NA,NA,TRBV27
TGTGCCAGCAGCGCAGGGAACAATGAGCAGTTCTTC,CASSAGNNEQFF,TRBJ2-1,NA,NA,TRBV7-2
TGTGCCAGCTCGAGTCCGGGCTCTGGAAACACCATATATTTT,CASSSPGSGNTIYF,TRBJ1-3,NA,NA,TRBV6-5
TGTGCCAGCAGCCAAGATCTAACTACGAACAATGAGCAGTTCTTC,CASSQDLTTNNEQFF,TRBJ2-1,NA,NA,TRBV3-1/TRBV3-2
TGTGCCAGCAGCTTGTGGACAGGGGGCGCCGGAAAACTGTTTTTT,CASSLWTGGAGKLFF,TRBJ1-4,TRBD1,NA,TRBV5-6
TGTGCCAGCAGTACCCTGACAGGTGGGAACACTGAAGCTTTCTTT,CASSTLTGGNTEAFF,TRBJ1-1,NA,NA,TRBV25-1
TGTGCCAGCAGTTCCAGGGGAGGGGAGACCCAGTACTTC,CASSSRGGETQYF,TRBJ2-5,NA,NA,TRBV2
TGTGCCACCAGTGATTTTGAACAGGGGTACACAGATACGCAGTATTTT,CATSDFEQGYTDTQYF,TRBJ2-3,TRBD1,NA,TRBV24-1
TGTGCCATCAGTGGTGGGACACTCACCGGGGAGCTGTTTTTT,CAISGGTLTGELFF,TRBJ2-2,NA,NA,TRBV10-3
TGCGCCAGCAGCTCGGGACAGGGGGCCTCAGATACGCAGTATTTT,CASSSGQGASDTQYF,TRBJ2-3,TRBD1,NA,TRBV5-1
TGTGCCAGCAGCTCGGGCGGGGGCACTGAAGCTTTCTTT,CASSSGGGTEAFF,TRBJ1-1,NA,NA,TRBV5-5
TGTGCCAGCAGCCCGGGGGGGCCGCGGGCGCAGTATTTT,CASSPGGPRAQYF,TRBJ2-3,TRBD2,NA,TRBV9
TGTGCCAGCAGTCGCAGGGTGGTCTATGGCTACACCTTC,CASSRRVVYGYTF,TRBJ1-2,NA,NA,TRBV12-3/TRBV12-4
TGTGCCAGTAGTATCTTGACAGGGGCCCAGCATTTT,CASSILTGAQHF,TRBJ1-5,TRBD1,NA,TRBV19
TGTGCCTGGGGGACAGGGCGGTATCAGCCCCAGCATTTT,CAWGTGRYQPQHF,TRBJ1-5,TRBD1,NA,TRBV30
TGTGCCAGCAGCCCGGTATCTGGAAACACCATATATTTT,CASSPVSGNTIYF,TRBJ1-3,NA,NA,TRBV11-2
TGTGCCAGTGGGCTAGCGGGGGGGCCAAATGAGCAGTTCTTC,CASGLAGGPNEQFF,TRBJ2-1,TRBD2,NA,TRBV19
TGTGCCAGCAGCCCCCTCGGGACAGGGGGCTTCTACGAGCAGTACTTC,CASSPLGTGGFYEQYF,TRBJ2-7,TRBD1,NA,TRBV5-6
TGTGCCAGCAGTATCACCCGGGACAGTTACAATGAGCAGTTCTTC,CASSITRDSYNEQFF,TRBJ2-1,TRBD1,NA,TRBV6-5
TGTGCCAGCAGCTTAAAGGAGGTTAATGAAAAACTGTTTTTT,CASSLKEVNEKLFF,TRBJ1-4,NA,NA,TRBV13
TGTGCCAGCAGCGGGCGGGGGGACAATGAGCAGTTCTTC,CASSGRGDNEQFF,TRBJ2-1,TRBD2,few,TRBV3-1/TRBV3-2
TGTGCCTGGAGTGGGGGCAGGAATAATTCACCCCTCCACTTT,CAWSGGRNNSPLHF,TRBJ1-6,NA,NA,TRBV30
TGTGCCAGTAGTAGGGGGAGGCACCGAGAAACCTACAATGAGCAGTTCTTC,CASSRGRHRETYNEQFF,TRBJ2-1,NA,NA,TRBV19
TGTGCCAGCAGCTCCTCAGGGCCTACCCACAATCAGCCCCAGCATTTT,CASSSSGPTHNQPQHF,TRBJ1-5,NA,NA,TRBV7-8
TGTGCCAGCAGCCAAGATGGACAGGGTCTTAACTATGGCTACACCTTC,CASSQDGQGLNYGYTF,TRBJ1-2,TRBD1,NA,TRBV4-2
TGTGCCAGCAGCCCGACAGGAGTAAATACGCAGTATTTT,CASSPTGVNTQYF,TRBJ2-3,NA,NA,TRBV7-9
TGCAGTGCTATTGAGCGGGCGACCTACGAGCAGTACTTC,CSAIERATYEQYF,TRBJ2-7,NA,NA,TRBV20-1
TGTGCCAGCAGCCAAAGTTCAGGACTAGGAATCCAAGAGACCCAGTACTTC,CASSQSSGLGIQETQYF,TRBJ2-5,TRBD2,NA,TRBV3-1/TRBV3-2
TGTGCCTGGAGTGTCTCAAGCGGATCCACTGAAGCTTTCTTT,CAWSVSSGSTEAFF,TRBJ1-1,NA,NA,TRBV30
TGTGCTAGTGGGGCGCCTCAGGGGGCTGACGAGACCCAGTACTTC,CASGAPQGADETQYF,TRBJ2-5,TRBD1,once,TRBV12-5
TGTGCCAGCAGTTTATCAGGGGATTCACCCCTCCACTTT,CASSLSGDSPLHF,TRBJ1-6,NA,NA,TRBV12-3/TRBV12-4
TGTGCCAGCAGTTCCTACCGACAGGGAAATTATCAGCCCCAGCATTTT,CASSSYRQGNYQPQHF,TRBJ1-5,TRBD1,NA,TRBV6-2/TRBV6-3
TGTGCCAGCAGCTTAGCCGCAACGGGACTAGAGTACAATGAGCAGTTCTTC,CASSLAATGLEYNEQFF,TRBJ2-1,TRBD2,NA,TRBV7-2
TGTGCCAGCAGCGGCGGGCCGACGGGTTTATATGGCTACACCTTC,CASSGGPTGLYGYTF,TRBJ1-2,NA,NA,TRBV2
TGTGCCAGCATTTCACAGGGGTGGAACACTGAAGCTTTCTTT,CASISQGWNTEAFF,TRBJ1-1,TRBD1,NA,TRBV2
TGTGCCAGTAGTCCTGACAGGGGGAACGCTGAAGCTTTCTTT,CASSPDRGNAEAFF,TRBJ1-1,TRBD1,once,TRBV19
TGTGCCAGCAGCCAAGAGGGGGGGGGCGACGAGCAGTACTTC,CASSQEGGGDEQYF,TRBJ2-7,NA,once,TRBV3-1/TRBV3-2
TGTGCCAGCAGTCTTTACAGGGTCCAAGAGACCCAGTACTTC,CASSLYRVQETQYF,TRBJ2-5,NA,NA,TRBV3-1/TRBV3-2
TGTGCCAGCAGCCAAGATGCAGGGGTCACTGAAGCTTTCTTT,CASSQDAGVTEAFF,TRBJ1-1,NA,NA,TRBV3-1/TRBV3-2
TGCAGCGTTGCGGTCTACGGGAAAGGAGGAGAGACCCAGTACTTC,CSVAVYGKGGETQYF,TRBJ2-5,NA,NA,TRBV29-1
TGTGCCATCCTTGGAAACACCATATATTTT,CAILGNTIYF,TRBJ1-3,NA,NA,TRBV12-3/TRBV12-4
TGCGCCAGCAGCCCGATCCGGGGGGCCGGCACAGATACGCAGTATTTT,CASSPIRGAGTDTQYF,TRBJ2-3,NA,NA,TRBV5-1
TGCGCCAGCAGCCTGGGTTTAGCAGTCCAAGAGACCCAGTACTTC,CASSLGLAVQETQYF,TRBJ2-5,NA,NA,TRBV10-2
TGTGCCAGCAAGAGGGAGGGGAGAGATCAGCCCCAGCATTTT,CASKREGRDQPQHF,TRBJ1-5,NA,NA,TRBV6-5
TGTGCCAGCAGCCCCCCCGGGGCGGGGGATGATGAGCAGTTCTTC,CASSPPGAGDDEQFF,TRBJ2-1,TRBD2,NA,TRBV7-3
TGTGCCAGCAGCCGTCCTCCGTCAAGCGGGAGCACAGATACGCAGTATTTT,CASSRPPSSGSTDTQYF,TRBJ2-3,NA,few,TRBV3-1/TRBV3-2
TGCGCCAGCAGCCGGGACAGCGTTTTGAACTATGGCTACACCTTC,CASSRDSVLNYGYTF,TRBJ1-2,TRBD1,NA,TRBV4-1